Listed below are T cell receptor beta chains from one sample, sequenced in a study of neoadjuvant anti-PD-1 for oral cavity cancer. Some clones are missing from TCRdb's copy, which holds only in-frame ones; the method was immunoSEQ multiplex PCR. The repertoire consists of 8,500 to 10,000 clones, with about 73% occurring once and the leading ten covering about 4%. The source material was PBMCs, sampled after nivolumab (anti-PD-1) treatment. Receptors were obtained from a person aged 35-79 years with oral cavity squamous cell carcinoma. The CDR3 runs from the conserved cysteine through the conserved F or W. The D gene is left open where the match is weak.

>NA|TRBV7-3|TRBJ2-3
CASSLMLRDTQYF
>NA|TRBV6-1|TRBJ2-7
CASSELLAYEQYF
>TRBD1|TRBV9|TRBJ2-1
CASSVVGQGGGEQFF
>NA|TRBV5-5|TRBJ1-1
CASSFHPGHKNTEAFF
>TRBD1|TRBV13|TRBJ1-3
CASSLRGGRSSGNTIYF
>NA|TRBV19|TRBJ2-5
CASSAVTTGFLNMETQYF
>TRBD1|TRBV6-5|TRBJ1-6
CASSYSRQGNSPLHF
>NA|TRBV4-2|TRBJ2-7
CASSQDLIGSEQYF
>NA|TRBV27|TRBJ1-4
CASSLSRAGQEKLFF
>TRBD2|TRBV10-3|TRBJ2-1
CAISGLAGDYNEQFF
>NA|TRBV6-9|TRBJ1-5
CASSSQGGGHQPQHF
>NA|TRBV10-2|TRBJ2-1
CASSGTGEGGEQFF
>TRBD1|TRBV29-1|TRBJ2-7
CSVGGDRFYEQYF
>TRBD2|TRBV9|TRBJ2-3
CASSYSGRRSDTQYF
>NA|TRBV5-3|TRBJ1-2
CARSYPSRGGSGYTF
>TRBD1|TRBV4-1|TRBJ2-1
CASSRVPGQGANEQFF
>TRBD1|TRBV10-3|TRBJ2-7
CAISETWGQVSYEQYF
>TRBD1|TRBV5-1|TRBJ1-5
CASSLVPGQGNQPQHF
>TRBD1|TRBV7-6|TRBJ1-3
CASSHPRGDRSGNTIYF
>TRBD1|TRBV18|TRBJ2-5
CASSRGTGGETQYF
>NA|TRBV6-1|TRBJ1-5
CASSEGTPEHF
>NA|TRBV5-1|TRBJ1-1
CASSLNSDPNTEAFF
>NA|TRBV9|TRBJ1-1
CASSVEGVRRTEAFF
>TRBD1|TRBV5-6|TRBJ1-2
CASSRSKGAVNTF
>NA|TRBV19|TRBJ1-1
CASQSRANTEAFF
>TRBD2|TRBV5-1|TRBJ2-7
CASSLSSGGTYEQYF
>NA|TRBV11-2|TRBJ1-6
CASSAEAGNSPLHF
>TRBD1|TRBV5-1|TRBJ1-1
CASSAPGQGPTEAFF
>NA|TRBV11-2|TRBJ2-2
CASISETGELFF
>NA|TRBV9|TRBJ1-1
CASSAGDWMNTEAFF
>TRBD1|TRBV28|TRBJ1-2
CATMTGNYGYTF
>TRBD1|TRBV30|TRBJ1-4
CAWSRQGGEKLFF
>NA|TRBV19|TRBJ1-1
CASSYPGTSNTEAFF
>NA|TRBV9|TRBJ2-3
CASSVAGISTDTQYF
>NA|TRBV7-9|TRBJ1-1
CASTPGGGFTEAFF
>TRBD1|TRBV10-3|TRBJ1-2
CAISERTGINYGYTF
>TRBD1|TRBV4-2|TRBJ1-4
CASSQGQGWSNEKLFF
>NA|TRBV6-5|TRBJ2-7
CASRFGTGNEQYF
>TRBD2|TRBV7-8|TRBJ2-3
CASSLLAGGPGDTQYF
>TRBD1|TRBV19|TRBJ2-5
CASSFPGQVQETQYF
>NA|TRBV7-9|TRBJ1-1
CASSLEGQRNTEAFF
>TRBD1|TRBV5-1|TRBJ1-1
CASSWGQGTEAFF
>NA|TRBV5-1|TRBJ2-7
CASSADTVSYEQYF
>NA|TRBV15|TRBJ1-5
CATRPNDGNQPQHF
>TRBD1|TRBV30|TRBJ2-1
CAWSGQGARNEQFF
>TRBD2|TRBV14|TRBJ2-5
CASSQDLASGSTQYF
>TRBD2|TRBV6-1|TRBJ2-1
CASREIAGLWDEQFF
>TRBD1|TRBV7-9|TRBJ2-1
CASSLTQGDYNEQFF
>NA|TRBV18|TRBJ2-7
CASAVNYEQYF
>TRBD2|TRBV6-5|TRBJ2-1
CASSYSTSGRRNEQFF
>NA|TRBV18|TRBJ1-1
CASSPQRGDTEAFF
>NA|TRBV11-2|TRBJ1-1
CASTQTDLNTEAFF